This T cell receptor beta chain is drawn from a study of OX40 agonist ivuxolimab in advanced cancers. The overall study: Therapy given before enrollment (anti-PD-1, anti-PD-L1 or anti-CTLA-4) was allowed, and roughly 42% had some.

Clones were read by immunoSEQ multiplex PCR, and TCRdb kept only the in-frame ones, dropping some. This table has approximately 82,000 clones, roughly 92% appearing once. Systemic immunosuppression or autoimmune disease history was grounds to exclude patients. V lost 1 base and J 5 bases, leaving 5 bases between the germline ends. This CDR3 region has 11 residues. The germline V gene encodes CDR1 SQVTM and CDR2 ANQGSEA. Study-wide results and limits: In the 0.1 to 3.0 mg/kg range, CD4+ and CD8+ blood T cells had expanded clonally by week 6. Low clonal expansion, among the lowest seen, marked partial responders at 0.1-3.0 mg/kg.

Concerning this clone itself: Its antigen is still unknown.

The sequence was obtained from an adult with an advanced solid tumor such as melanoma, head and neck, liver or kidney cancer. Sequencing used CD4+ or CD8+ T cells sorted from blood, obtained in a trial of the OX40 agonist ivuxolimab. The rearrangement uses TRBV29-1 and TRBJ1-1; no clear D gene. The CDR3 reads CSVEVGTEAFF. In nucleotides, the CDR3 is TGCAGCGTTGAAGTGGGGACTGAAGCTTTCTTT.